This T cell receptor beta chain was found in a study of radiotherapy plus CTLA-4 blockade in lung cancer (dated by TCRdb to 2017 to 2018). With regard to the full study: Objective responses were observed in 15% to 20% of enrolled patients, and disease control was achieved in 30% to 40%.

Focal radiation therapy combined with CTLA-4 blockade (ipilimumab) was tested in patients with chemo-refractory metastatic non-small-cell lung cancer. Preparation of the library involved the immunoSEQ multiplex PCR assay. TCRdb carries this immuneACCESS record with in-frame sequences only. Its versions omit some clonotypes, under half of them owing to an unresolved V gene in the studies checked, with the rest unexplained. A total of 60,000 to 70,000 clones appear in this sample, 79% of them only once. 10% of the sample belongs to the ten largest clones. What the authors observed across the whole study: After treatment with radiotherapy and ipilimumab, TCR clones that originated in tumors expanded in peripheral blood. Increased serum interferon-beta after radiation, together with early dynamic changes in blood T cell clones, were reported to be the strongest predictors of response.

This clone appeared once. No cognate antigen has been identified for it. No base-level quality is on record; no much larger clone is a single base apart. Material: peripheral blood, obtained from a patient treated with radiotherapy plus ipilimumab. The TCR comes from a human donor with non-small cell lung cancer who had a complete response to radiotherapy plus ipilimumab.

Here is the DNA: TGTGCCAGCAGCGAACCGATAGGAAGTTCTGGAAACACCATATATTTT. It translates to CASSEPIGSSGNTIYF. The chain is encoded by TRBV7-9 joined to TRBJ1-3; no confident D gene assignment can be made. At the junction V is shortened by 5 bases and J by 1 base, with 15 bases in between. From the germline V gene (reference sequence), CDR1 is SEHNR and CDR2 is FQNEAQ. The CDR3 measures 16 amino acids from cysteine to phenylalanine. CDR3 DNA only is kept here, 48 bases in frame from base 1.